The 20 T cell receptor beta chains given below trace back to one sample, sequenced in a study of shared clonotypes between healthy human individuals. TCRdb keeps only in-frame clones here, not all; method: immunoSEQ multiplex PCR. The sample records over a million clones, more than 95% being singletons. Material for sequencing was naive CD4+ T cells sorted from blood. Described subset: CD45RA+ positively selected. These receptors were obtained from a man aged 25-45 years in good health.

V and J are TRBV6-1 and TRBJ2-1; tentative D call: TRBD1 (6 bases). Germline V lookup: CDR1 MNHNS, CDR2 SASEGT. V was pared by 7 bases and J by 8 bases, with 12 bases between. The CDR3 length is 12 residues. The CDR3 sequence is CASKIQGDEQFF. The CDR3 coding sequence is TGTGCCAGCAAAATACAGGGCGATGAGCAGTTCTTC.

This chain uses TRBV5-1 with TRBJ2-6, with TRBD2 identical over 7 bases. This CDR3 contains 16 residues. The V segment lost 6 bases and the J segment 1 base; nucleotides outside the gene matches: 7. CDR1 is SGHRS and CDR2 is YFSETQ in the germline V gene. The CDR3 spells CASKNARGSGANVLTF. The CDR3 bases are TGCGCCAGCAAAAACGCGCGGGGGTCTGGGGCCAACGTCCTGACTTTC. Combining the CDR3 with reference TRBV5-1 and TRBJ2-6 gives the whole variable domain KAGVTQTPRYLIKTRGQQVTLSCSPISGHRSVSWYQQTPGQGLQFLFEYFSETQRNKGNFPGRFSGRQFSNSRSEMNVSTLELGDSALYLCASKNARGSGANVLTFGAGSRLTVL.

This chain links TRBV29-1 with TRBJ1-5, with TRBD1 identical over 10 bases. From germline, CDR1 is SQVTM and CDR2 ANQGSEA. Trimming at V came to 5 bases and at J to 7 bases, leaving 8 bases not matched to a gene. The CDR3 spans 14 residues. The CDR3 DNA follows: TGCAGCGTTCGGGACAGGGGAGGCGGCCAGCCCCAGCATTTT. It is translated as CSVRDRGGGQPQHF.

V usage is TRBV29-1 and J usage is TRBJ2-7; D may be TRBD1 or TRBD2 (5 bases each). V shed 1 base and J shed 3 bases, with 19 bases lying between them. The CDR3 spans 16 residues. From germline, CDR1 is SQVTM and CDR2 ANQGSEA. CDR3 residues: CSVEVRAGTDFYEQYF. The CDR3 bases are TGCAGCGTTGAAGTGCGCGCCGGGACGGACTTCTACGAGCAGTACTTC.

The J gene is TRBJ1-4, the V gene TRBV9, with 7 bases matching TRBD1. CDR3 size: 15 residues. V lost 0 bases and J lost 7; bases outside the gene matches: 6. Per the germline V gene, CDR1 is SGDLS and CDR2 is YYNGEE. CDR3 protein: CASSVVPGGGEKLFF. CDR3 DNA: TGTGCCAGCAGCGTAGTTCCAGGGGGTGGTGAAAAACTGTTTTTT.

The chain combines TRBV5-6 with TRBJ2-5; no clear D. Trimming removed 2 bases from V and 1 base from J, with 6 bases in between. The CDR3 is 13 residues long. CDR1 and CDR2 from the germline V gene are SGHDT and YYEEEE. The CDR3 protein is CASSFRLQETQYF. The CDR3 region has the DNA TGTGCCAGCAGCTTTCGGCTCCAAGAGACCCAGTACTTC. Filled out from reference TRBV5-6 and TRBJ2-5, the complete variable domain reads DAGVTQSPTHLIKTRGQQVTLRCSPKSGHDTVSWYQQALGQGPQFIFQYYEEEERQRGNFPDRFSGHQFPNYSSELNVNALLLGDSALYLCASSFRLQETQYFGPGTRLLVL.

The gene calls are TRBV9 and TRBJ2-2; 7 nucleotides line up with TRBD2. The germline gives CDR1 SGDLS, CDR2 YYNGEE. This CDR3 contains 15 residues. With V trimmed by 0 bases and J by 1 base, 0 bases remained unmatched. CDR3 residues: CASSVGGRNTGELFF. The DNA for the CDR3 is TGTGCCAGCAGCGTAGGCGGGAGGAACACCGGGGAGCTGTTTTTT.

This rearrangement joins TRBV4-1 to TRBJ1-4; D might be TRBD1 (5 bases). The V gene lost 2 bases and the J gene lost 6 bases, with 19 bases spanning the gap. Per the germline V gene, CDR1 is MGHRA and CDR2 is YSYEKL. This CDR3 has 17 amino acids. CDR3 sequence (DNA): TGCGCCAGCAGCCAATCGTTCGGGGCTAAAAGACATGAAAAACTGTTTTTT. Protein product: CASSQSFGAKRHEKLFF.

The V gene is TRBV5-8, the J gene TRBJ1-5; 7 bases are a match to TRBD1. V lost 2 bases, J lost 8 bases, and 4 bases stayed unmatched. The CDR3 covers 13 residues. Germline lookup yields CDR1 SGHTS and CDR2 YDEGEE. CDR3 residues: CASSFDRVKPQHF. DNA for the CDR3: TGTGCCAGCAGCTTCGACAGGGTCAAGCCCCAGCATTTT.

The rearrangement joins TRBV30 to TRBJ1-2; 9 bases are shared with TRBD1. The V gene end was trimmed by 3 bases and the J gene end by 3 bases; junction bases not matched to a gene: 2. The germline CDR1 and CDR2 sequences are GTSNPN and SVGIG (reference sequence). This CDR3 contains 13 residues. The CDR3 coding sequence is TGTGCCTGGAGGGGACAGGGCCACTATGGCTACACCTTC. Protein product: CAWRGQGHYGYTF. Together with reference TRBV30 and TRBJ1-2, the CDR3 gives the full variable domain: SQTIHQWPATLVQPVGSPLSLECTVEGTSNPNLYWYRQAAGRGLQLLFYSVGIGQISSEVPQNLSASRPQDRQFILSSKKLLLSDSGFYLCAWRGQGHYGYTFGSGTRLTVV.

In the case of this clone: Additional DNA sequences in this sample encode the identical CDR3. This chain joins TRBV6-6 and TRBJ2-1, with D unresolved. CDR3 length: 13 residues. CDR1 and CDR2 from the germline V gene are MNHNY and SVGAGI (reference sequence). V dropped 3 bases and J dropped 3 bases, with 6 bases sitting between them. The CDR3 nucleotides read TGTGCCAGCAGTTATTCTAGCTACAATGAGCAGTTCTTC. Its translation is CASSYSSYNEQFF.

The chain couples TRBV19 to TRBJ2-7, with D perhaps TRBD1 (6 bases). The V gene's germline CDR1 is LNHDA and CDR2 SQIVND (reference sequence). This CDR3 has 14 residues. With 5 bases removed from V and 2 bases from J, the gap between germline ends came to 13 bases. CDR3 coding DNA: TGTGCCAGTAGTTCTTTCGGACAGACCTACGAGCAGTACTTC. Its protein is CASSSFGQTYEQYF.

The gene calls are TRBV25-1 and TRBJ2-7, with D possibly being TRBD2 (6 bases). This CDR3 comprises 12 residues. Trimming took 1 base from V and 6 from J, leaving 7 bases between them. Germline loops: CDR1 MGHDK, CDR2 SYGVNS. CDR3 residues: CASSEFGSEQYF. The CDR3 bases are TGTGCCAGCAGTGAATTCGGGAGCGAGCAGTACTTC.

The chain recombines TRBV7-2 with TRBJ2-3; D is perhaps TRBD1 or TRBD2 (5 bases each). The germline V and J ends were trimmed by 4 bases and 10 bases, with 18 bases remaining between them. This CDR3 comprises 14 residues. CDR1 is SGHTA and CDR2 is FQGNSA in the germline V gene. The CDR3 region is CASSWDPTRGSQYF. The CDR3 DNA follows: TGTGCCAGCAGCTGGGACCCAACCCGGGGATCGCAGTATTTT.

The chain combines TRBV15 with TRBJ2-2; TRBD2 agrees at 12 bases. The CDR3 is 16 residues long. CDR1 is LNHNV, CDR2 YYDKDF, per germline (reference sequence). V lost 0 bases and J lost 6; bases outside the gene matches: 2. The CDR3 loop reads CATSRDSSGRAGELFF. DNA for the CDR3: TGTGCCACCAGCAGAGACTCTAGCGGGAGGGCCGGGGAGCTGTTTTTT.

As regards this clone: Other DNA sequences of this sample code for an identical CDR3. V gene TRBV18 combines with J gene TRBJ2-1, with 8 bases lining up with TRBD1. V was pared by 4 bases and J by 1 base, with 3 bases of the junction left unmatched. The CDR3 runs to 15 residues. From germline, CDR1 is KGHSH and CDR2 LQKENI. The CDR3 bases are TGTGCCAGCTCACAAGGACAGGGATCCTACAATGAGCAGTTCTTC. Translation: CASSQGQGSYNEQFF.

The chain's CDR3 is CASSPGGGTEAFF. DNA of the CDR3: TGTGCCAGCAGTCCCGGTGGGGGCACTGAAGCTTTCTTT. The chain recombines TRBV6-6 with TRBJ1-1; D might be TRBD1 (5 bases). The V and J ends lost 5 bases and 4 bases respectively, with 11 bases between them. Germline CDR1 and CDR2: MNHNY and SVGAGI (reference sequence). This CDR3 region has 13 residues.

The chain combines TRBV27 with TRBJ2-1, with 9 bases lining up with TRBD2. The V and J ends lost 2 bases and 1 base, in that order; junction bases with no gene match: 9. The germline V gene encodes CDR1 MNHEY and CDR2 SMNVEV (reference sequence). The CDR3 is made up of 18 amino acids. The CDR3 DNA reads as TGTGCCAGCAGTTTAGCCAGCGGGAGGTTCTCTTCCTACAATGAGCAGTTCTTC. Translation gives CASSLASGRFSSYNEQFF.

The chain links TRBV7-9 to TRBJ1-2, with a weak D call TRBD1 (6 bases). Germline V lookup: CDR1 SEHNR, CDR2 FQNEAQ (reference sequence). The V end lost 1 base, the J end lost 0 bases, and 15 bases lay between the germline ends. The CDR3 covers 17 residues. The CDR3 DNA reads as TGTGCCAGCAGCTTAGTGACAGGCCCGATAGCTAACTATGGCTACACCTTC. Protein: CASSLVTGPIANYGYTF.

This rearrangement joins TRBV25-1 to TRBJ1-1; 8 nucleotides align to TRBD1. The V segment lost 9 bases and the J segment 5 bases; nucleotides outside the gene matches: 8. Germline V CDR1 and CDR2: MGHDK, SYGVNS. This CDR3 is built from 13 residues. The CDR3 coding sequence is TGTGCCAGTCGCGGACAGGGATGGACTGAAGCTTTCTTT. Translating it yields CASRGQGWTEAFF. Based on the CDR3 plus reference TRBV25-1 and TRBJ1-1, the full variable domain is EADIYQTPRYLVIGTGKKITLECSQTMGHDKMYWYQQDPGMELHLIHYSYGVNSTEKGDLSSESTVSRIRTEHFPLTLESARPSHTSQYLCASRGQGWTEAFFGQGTRLTVV.